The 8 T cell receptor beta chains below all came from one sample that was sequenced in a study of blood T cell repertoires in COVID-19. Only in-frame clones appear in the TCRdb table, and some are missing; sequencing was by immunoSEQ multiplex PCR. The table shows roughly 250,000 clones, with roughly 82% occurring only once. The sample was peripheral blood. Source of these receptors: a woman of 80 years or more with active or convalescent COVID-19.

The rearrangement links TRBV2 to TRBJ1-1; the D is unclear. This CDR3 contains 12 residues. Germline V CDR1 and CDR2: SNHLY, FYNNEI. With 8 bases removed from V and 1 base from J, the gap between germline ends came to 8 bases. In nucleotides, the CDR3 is TGTGCCAGCTTACGGAGGAACACTGAAGCTTTCTTT. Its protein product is CASLRRNTEAFF.

The CDR3 here is CASSLSAANYGYTF. As DNA, the CDR3 is TGTGCCAGCAGCTTGAGCGCGGCTAACTATGGCTACACCTTC. The genes are TRBV11-2 and TRBJ1-2; D is undetermined. The CDR3 contains 14 residues. Trimming removed 3 bases at V and 0 bases at J, with 8 bases between. Per germline, CDR1 SGHAT and CDR2 FQNNGV.

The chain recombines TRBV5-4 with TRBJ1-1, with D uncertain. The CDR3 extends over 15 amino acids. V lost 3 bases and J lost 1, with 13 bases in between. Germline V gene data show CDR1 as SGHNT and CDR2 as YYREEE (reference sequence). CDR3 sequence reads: CASSSDGRQNTEAFF. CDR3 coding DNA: TGTGCCAGCAGCTCCGACGGCAGGCAGAACACTGAAGCTTTCTTT.

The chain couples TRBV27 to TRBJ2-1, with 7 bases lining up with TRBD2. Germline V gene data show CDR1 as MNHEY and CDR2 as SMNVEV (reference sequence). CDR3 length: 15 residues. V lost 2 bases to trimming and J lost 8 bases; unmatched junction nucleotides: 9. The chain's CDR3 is CASSLPGLESYEQFF. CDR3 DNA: TGTGCCAGCAGTTTACCCGGACTAGAGTCCTATGAGCAGTTCTTC.

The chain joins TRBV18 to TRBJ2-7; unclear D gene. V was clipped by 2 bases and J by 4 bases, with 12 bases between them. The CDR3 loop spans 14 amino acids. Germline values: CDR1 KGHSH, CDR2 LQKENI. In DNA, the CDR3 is TGTGCCAGCTCACCATCAAGAGGATCTTACGAGCAGTACTTC. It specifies CASSPSRGSYEQYF.

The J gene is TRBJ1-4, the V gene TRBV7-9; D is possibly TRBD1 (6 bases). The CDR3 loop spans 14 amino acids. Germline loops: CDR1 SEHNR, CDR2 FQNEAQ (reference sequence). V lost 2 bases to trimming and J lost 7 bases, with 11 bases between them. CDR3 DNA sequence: TGTGCCAGCAGCTTACAGGGGAGCGGTGAAAAACTGTTTTTT. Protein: CASSLQGSGEKLFF.

The CDR3 loop reads CAWKTGGNWNTEAFF. In DNA, the CDR3 is TGTGCCTGGAAAACAGGGGGCAATTGGAACACTGAAGCTTTCTTT. This chain links TRBV30 with TRBJ1-1; 9 bases fit TRBD1. The trim removed 4 bases at V and 1 base at J, leaving 7 bases unmatched. This CDR3 is built from 15 residues. Germline V lookup: CDR1 GTSNPN, CDR2 SVGIG (reference sequence).

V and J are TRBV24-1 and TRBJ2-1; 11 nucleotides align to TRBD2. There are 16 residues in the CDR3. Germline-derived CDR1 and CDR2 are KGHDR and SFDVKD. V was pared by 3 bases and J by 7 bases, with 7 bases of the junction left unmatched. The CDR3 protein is CATSDGRLAGTNEQFF. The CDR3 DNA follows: TGTGCCACCAGTGATGGCCGACTAGCGGGGACGAATGAGCAGTTCTTC.